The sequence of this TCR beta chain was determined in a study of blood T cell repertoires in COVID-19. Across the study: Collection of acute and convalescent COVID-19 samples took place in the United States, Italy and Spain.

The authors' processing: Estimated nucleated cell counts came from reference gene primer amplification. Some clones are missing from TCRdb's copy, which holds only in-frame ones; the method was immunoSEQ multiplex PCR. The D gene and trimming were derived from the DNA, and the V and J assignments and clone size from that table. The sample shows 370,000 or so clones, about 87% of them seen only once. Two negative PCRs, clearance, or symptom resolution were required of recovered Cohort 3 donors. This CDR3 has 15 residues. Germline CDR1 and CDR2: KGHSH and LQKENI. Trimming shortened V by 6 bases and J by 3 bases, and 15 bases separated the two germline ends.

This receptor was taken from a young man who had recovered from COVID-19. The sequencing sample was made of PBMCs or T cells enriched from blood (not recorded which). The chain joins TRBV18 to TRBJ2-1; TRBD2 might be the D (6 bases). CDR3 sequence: CASSRDVINYNEQFF. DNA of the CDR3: TGTGCCAGCTCGCGGGACGTTATCAACTACAATGAGCAGTTCTTC. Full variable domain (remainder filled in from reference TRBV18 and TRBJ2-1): NAGVMQNPRHLVRRRGQEARLRCSPMKGHSHVYWYRQLPEEGLKFMVYLQKENIIDESGMPKERFSAEFPKEGPSILRIQQVVRGDSAAYFCASSRDVINYNEQFFGPGTRLTVL.